Described below is a single T cell receptor beta chain sequence and its context. Antigen: not known. The sample comes from a study of T cell responses to AZD1222 COVID-19 vaccine. The study, taken as a whole, reports: Just six or seven AZD1222 recipients tested seropositive at baseline. No repertoire was sampled before or during the peak T cell response, only after it. Possibly, clonal diversity was underestimated; donors were largely white British and included more females.

The CDR3 consists of 17 residues. V lost 4 bases and J lost 1; bases outside the gene matches: 8. The germline V gene has CDR1 SGHNT and CDR2 YYREEE (reference sequence). Sequenced by immunoSEQ multiplex PCR; TCRdb stores in-frame clones only, minus some. Among around 130,000 clones, roughly 92% were seen once, and the ten largest hold roughly 4%. Second doses that came at about 4 or about 12 weeks were put together. Here the sequenced sample was peripheral blood, taken 28 days after the second AZD1222 dose. V is TRBV5-4 and J is TRBJ2-2; TRBD1 matches 9 bases. This receptor was taken from an adult who received the AZD1222 COVID-19 vaccine. CDR3 residues: CASSPGTGQVNTGELFF. CDR3 sequence (DNA): TGTGCCAGCAGCCCCGGGACAGGGCAGGTGAACACCGGGGAGCTGTTTTTT. The variable domain in full, with the rest retrieved from reference TRBV5-4 and TRBJ2-2, is ETGVTQSPTHLIKTRGQQVTLRCSSQSGHNTVSWYQQALGQGPQFIFQYYREEENGRGNFPPRFSGLQFPNYSSELNVNALELDDSALYLCASSPGTGQVNTGELFFGEGSRLTVL.